The rows below give T cell receptor beta chains drawn from one sample of a study of breast tumors, draining lymph nodes, adjacent tissues. TCRdb re-analysed the multiplex PCR reads in MiXCR, keeping a single row per CDR3 protein. The table has some 100,000 distinct CDR3 sequences, roughly 20% seen once. What was sequenced was axillary lymph node tissue. The receptors here all came from a female donor with breast cancer. Some clones in this sample may be carry-over from other donors' samples. The CDR3 runs from the conserved cysteine through the conserved F or W. A D gene is named only where the DNA matches it firmly. Clone size is shown for a subset of rows, as once, few, many or a class of expanded clone.

v_gene	d_gene	j_gene	len	abundance	CDR3aa	CDR3nt
TRBV20-1	NA	TRBJ2-7	15	many	CSARAPQGTSYEQYF	TGCAGTGCTAGAGCCCCCCAGGGTACTTCCTACGAGCAGTACTTC
TRBV5-6	TRBD1	TRBJ2-3	16	many	CASSRWDRTSTDTQYF	TGTGCCAGCAGCCGTTGGGACAGGACAAGCACAGATACGCAGTATTTT
TRBV2	TRBD2	TRBJ2-3	15	many	CASSGGGRATDTQYF	TGTGCCAGCAGTGGAGGCGGGAGGGCCACAGATACGCAGTATTTT
TRBV6-6	NA	TRBJ1-6	14	many	CASTTDRGESPLHF	TGTGCCAGCACCACCGATCGGGGTGAATCACCCCTCCACTTT
TRBV7-2	TRBD1	TRBJ1-3	15	many	CASSYGQGNGNTIYF	TGTGCCAGCAGCTATGGACAGGGCAATGGAAACACCATATATTTT
TRBV4-2	NA	TRBJ2-1	16	many	CASSQDWETADNEQFF	TGTGCCAGCAGCCAAGATTGGGAGACAGCAGACAATGAGCAGTTCTTC
TRBV9	NA	TRBJ2-2	14	many	CASSVELNTEELFF	TGTGCCAGCAGCGTAGAACTGAACACCGAGGAGCTGTTTTTT
TRBV5-4	TRBD2	TRBJ2-3	17	NA	CASSLSRTSGSTDTQYF	TGTGCCAGCAGCTTGTCCCGGACTAGCGGTAGCACAGATACGCAGTATTTT
TRBV6-5	NA	TRBJ2-5	17	many	CASSYGGRGGGQETQYF	TGTGCCAGCAGTTACGGGGGCAGGGGAGGGGGGCAAGAGACCCAGTACTTC
TRBV7-3	NA	TRBJ2-5	13	many	CASSLQGRETQYF	TGTGCCAGCAGCTTGCAGGGCCGGGAGACCCAGTACTTC
TRBV7-7	TRBD2	TRBJ2-5	15	many	CASSPLTSGEETQYF	TGTGCCAGCAGCCCACTCACTAGCGGTGAAGAGACCCAGTACTTC
TRBV30	NA	TRBJ2-5	12	many	CAWSRAEETQYF	TGTGCCTGGAGTCGGGCCGAAGAGACCCAGTACTTC
TRBV2	TRBD2	TRBJ2-1	17	many	CASSPLLAGGHNNEQFF	TGTGCCAGCAGTCCTCTCCTAGCGGGGGGACATAACAATGAGCAGTTCTTC
TRBV27	NA	TRBJ2-1	14	NA	CACSLGGTYNEQFF	TGTGCCTGCAGTTTGGGGGGAACCTACAATGAGCAGTTCTTC
TRBV2	NA	TRBJ2-1	12	many	CASSDAFNEQFF	TGTGCCAGCAGTGATGCGTTCAATGAGCAGTTCTTC
TRBV18	TRBD1	TRBJ2-7	14	NA	CASSPGQGAYKQYF	TGTGCCAGCTCACCCGGACAGGGGGCCTACAAGCAGTACTTC
TRBV6-1	NA	TRBJ2-2	12	many	CASIGVTGELFF	TGTGCCAGTATAGGGGTTACCGGGGAGCTGTTTTTT
TRBV12-3/TRBV12-4	NA	TRBJ1-6	15	many	CASSFGSSYNSPLHF	TGTGCCAGCAGTTTTGGAAGCTCCTATAATTCACCCCTCCACTTT
TRBV29-1	TRBD1	TRBJ2-7	13	many	CSVRTGETYEQYF	TGCAGCGTTCGAACAGGGGAAACCTACGAGCAGTACTTC
TRBV20-1	TRBD1	TRBJ1-4	17	many	CSARAGTGQSLREKLFF	TGCAGTGCTAGGGCCGGGACAGGGCAAAGCTTAAGAGAAAAACTGTTTTTT
TRBV19	NA	TRBJ2-1	15	many	CASTPGPTYNNEQFF	TGTGCCAGTACACCGGGACCTACGTACAACAATGAGCAGTTCTTC
TRBV16	NA	TRBJ2-4	14	few	CASSQSSPGPHWYF	TGTGCCAGCAGCCAATCTAGTCCGGGACCCCACTGGTACTTC
TRBV7-9	TRBD1	TRBJ1-1	15	few	CASSLERTGMAEAFF	TGTGCCAGCAGCTTAGAGCGGACAGGGATGGCTGAAGCTTTCTTT
TRBV9	TRBD1	TRBJ2-6	17	NA	CASSVGAGGPGANVLTF	TGTGCCAGCAGCGTAGGGGCAGGGGGCCCCGGGGCCAACGTCCTGACTTTC
TRBV19	NA	TRBJ2-6	16	few	CASSPSAVPGANVLTF	TGTGCCAGTAGCCCCTCTGCGGTCCCCGGGGCCAACGTCCTGACTTTC
TRBV5-6	TRBD2	TRBJ2-1	15	NA	CASSLGLAGDREQFF	TGTGCCAGCAGCTTGGGACTAGCGGGAGATCGGGAGCAGTTCTTC